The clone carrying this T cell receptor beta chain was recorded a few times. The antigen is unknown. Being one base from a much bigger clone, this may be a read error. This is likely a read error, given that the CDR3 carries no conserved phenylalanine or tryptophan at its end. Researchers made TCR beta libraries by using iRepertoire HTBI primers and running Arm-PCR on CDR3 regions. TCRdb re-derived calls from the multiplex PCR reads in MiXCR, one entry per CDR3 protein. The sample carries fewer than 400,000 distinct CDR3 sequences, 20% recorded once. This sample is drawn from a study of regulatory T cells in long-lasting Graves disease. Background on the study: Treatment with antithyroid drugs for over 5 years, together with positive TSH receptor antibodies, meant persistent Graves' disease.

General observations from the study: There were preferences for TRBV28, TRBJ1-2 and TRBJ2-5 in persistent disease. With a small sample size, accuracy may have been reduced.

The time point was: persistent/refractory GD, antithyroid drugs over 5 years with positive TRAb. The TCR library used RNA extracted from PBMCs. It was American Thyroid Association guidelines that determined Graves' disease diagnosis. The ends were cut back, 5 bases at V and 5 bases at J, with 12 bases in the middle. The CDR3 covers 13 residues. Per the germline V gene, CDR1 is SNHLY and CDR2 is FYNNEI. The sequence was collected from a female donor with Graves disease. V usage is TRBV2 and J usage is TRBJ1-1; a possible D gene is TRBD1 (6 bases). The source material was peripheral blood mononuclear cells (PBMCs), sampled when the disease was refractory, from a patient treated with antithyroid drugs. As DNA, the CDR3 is TGTGCCAGCAGTTACAGGGATGGGACTGAAGCTTTCCTT. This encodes CASSYRDGTEAFL.